The 28 T cell receptor beta chains reported below all come from one sample, sequenced in a study of blood T cells in healthy people across ages (dated by TCRdb to between 2014 and 2016). Preparation of the library involved 5' RACE. TCRdb names Illumina HiSeq 2500 as the instrument used. A second PCR of roughly 6 to 12 cycles was performed with a sample-barcoded 5' primer and a J-beta primer mix. TCRdb took the public reads, trimmed them with fastp at Q25, ran MiXCR for clone calling and kept in-frame beta chains. Rows with one shared CDR3 protein collapse into an entry with the most common genes and DNA. For this sample the table gives 850,000 to 950,000 distinct CDR3 sequences, of which about 30% were detected only once. The ten biggest clones cover 17% of the sample. Sequences were obtained from blood. The receptors were sampled from a woman older than 75 in good health.

This clonotype was picked up many times. The CDR3 loop reads CASSNRGNYGYTF. CDR3 DNA: TGTGCCAGCAGCAACAGGGGGAACTATGGCTACACCTTC. The V gene is TRBV7-2, the J gene TRBJ1-2; 8 bases map to TRBD1. Germline V gene data show CDR1 as SGHTA and CDR2 as FQGNSA. Trimming removed 5 bases from V and 2 bases from J; junction bases left unmatched: 1. The CDR3 spans 13 residues.

This clonotype was counted ten times or more. The chain links TRBV7-2 to TRBJ1-6; no reliable D call. Per germline, CDR1 SGHTA and CDR2 FQGNSA. This CDR3 is built from 16 residues. The V end lost 0 bases, the J end lost 7 bases, and 13 bases lay between the germline ends. CDR3 DNA sequence: TGTGCCAGCAGCTTAGCTTGGGAAGCGGCGAATTCACCCCTCCACTTT. Its translation: CASSLAWEAANSPLHF. The full variable domain, in which reference TRBV7-2 and TRBJ1-6 provide the parts outside the CDR3, is GAGVSQSPSNKVTEKGKDVELRCDPISGHTALYWYRQSLGQGLEFLIYFQGNSAPDKSGLPSDRFSAERTGGSVSTLTIQRTQQEDSAVYLCASSLAWEAANSPLHFGNGTRLTVT.

This clonotype was seen many times. The chain combines TRBV27 with TRBJ1-5; D might be TRBD1 (5 bases). CDR3 length: 17 amino acids. V was shortened by 1 base and J by 5 bases, with 18 bases between the two germline ends. Germline assignment: CDR1 MNHEY and CDR2 SMNVEV (reference sequence). CDR3 sequence: CASSLYRAGSYDQPQHF. CDR3 coding DNA: TGTGCCAGCAGTTTATATCGGGCAGGGTCGTACGATCAGCCCCAGCATTTT.

This clonotype was seen at least ten times. The V and J genes are TRBV7-2 and TRBJ2-1; unclear D gene. CDR3 size: 15 residues. Trimming removed 1 base at V and 6 bases at J, with 13 bases between. Germline V lookup: CDR1 SGHTA, CDR2 FQGNSA. The CDR3 region is CASSLEGYYSNEQFF. The DNA of the CDR3 is TGTGCCAGCAGCTTAGAAGGGTATTATTCCAATGAGCAGTTCTTC. Full variable domain (remainder filled in from reference TRBV7-2 and TRBJ2-1): GAGVSQSPSNKVTEKGKDVELRCDPISGHTALYWYRQSLGQGLEFLIYFQGNSAPDKSGLPSDRFSAERTGGSVSTLTIQRTQQEDSAVYLCASSLEGYYSNEQFFGPGTRLTVL.

This clonotype was seen ten or more times. The chain has TRBV9 and TRBJ2-5; possibly TRBD2 for D (7 bases). Germline V CDR1 and CDR2: SGDLS, YYNGEE. Deletions cut 0 bases from V and 4 bases from J, with 13 bases between. The length of the CDR3 is 15 residues. The CDR3 loop reads CASSVVGGGVETQYF. CDR3 coding DNA: TGTGCCAGCAGCGTAGTGGGCGGGGGCGTAGAGACCCAGTACTTC.

The table lists this clonotype with many counts. J is TRBJ2-5 and V is TRBV15; 8 bases are a match to TRBD2. Germline values: CDR1 LNHNV, CDR2 YYDKDF (reference sequence). This CDR3 is built from 17 residues. Losses at the gene ends were 2 bases for V and 7 bases for J; bases not matched to a gene: 15. The CDR3 sequence is CATSRPPTGGAPGTQYF. DNA for the CDR3: TGTGCCACCAGCAGACCGCCGACCGGGGGGGCCCCTGGGACCCAGTACTTC.

A few counts support this clonotype. The V call is TRBV3-1, the J call TRBJ1-4; 8 bases fit TRBD1. J lost 11 bases, V lost 3 bases, and 5 bases had no gene match. The CDR3 totals 13 residues. Germline V gives CDR1 LGHDT, CDR2 YNNKEL (reference sequence). CDR3 bases: TGTGCCAGCAGCCACAGGACAGGGCGCAAACTGTTTTTT. This sequence encodes CASSHRTGRKLFF.

In this sample, this clonotype turned up a few times. The rearrangement uses TRBV28 and TRBJ1-4; 7 bases line up with TRBD1. The CDR3 spans 16 residues. Trimming took 1 base from V and 10 from J; bases not matched to a gene: 12. Germline loops: CDR1 MDHEN, CDR2 SYDVKM. The CDR3 loop is CASSLSQQGPSGKLFF. For the CDR3, the DNA is TGTGCCAGCAGTTTATCCCAACAGGGGCCAAGTGGAAAACTGTTTTTT.

The chain has TRBV20-1 and TRBJ2-7; D is tentatively TRBD1 or TRBD2 (5 bases each). The CDR3 is 12 residues long. Trimming shortened V by 5 bases and J by 3 bases, and 11 bases separated the two germline ends. Germline-derived CDR1 and CDR2 are DFQATT and SNEGSKA (reference sequence). CDR3 DNA sequence: TGCAGTGCTGACCGGGACCGCTACGAGCAGTACTTC. Its protein product is CSADRDRYEQYF.

The table lists this clonotype with many counts. The rearrangement uses TRBV7-8 and TRBJ2-1; tentative D call: TRBD2 (7 bases). There are 16 residues in the CDR3. From germline, CDR1 is SGHVS and CDR2 FQNEAQ. V lost 5 bases, J lost 4 bases, and 18 bases lay in between. In DNA, the CDR3 is TGTGCCAGCAGCCCCTGGGGCGGGGGCCCTTACAATGAGCAGTTCTTC. Protein: CASSPWGGGPYNEQFF. Full variable domain (remainder filled in from reference TRBV7-8 and TRBJ2-1): GAGVSQSPRYKVAKRGQDVALRCDPISGHVSLFWYQQALGQGPEFLTYFQNEAQLDKSGLPSDRFFAERPEGSVSTLKIQRTQQEDSAVYLCASSPWGGGPYNEQFFGPGTRLTVL.

Turning to this clonotype: The junction differs from germline at one of its ends, possibly a read error. The CDR3 protein is CARSPALAEFQETQYF. The DNA for the CDR3 is TGTGCCAGATCACCTGCGCTAGCGGAATTCCAAGAGACCCAGTACTTC. J is TRBJ2-5 and V is TRBV18, with 7 bases lining up with TRBD2. The CDR3 contains 16 residues. The germline V gene encodes CDR1 KGHSH and CDR2 LQKENI.

This clonotype was detected ten times or more. The CDR3, as DNA: TGTGCCAGCAGCTTAGCAGGGTACCAAGAGACCCAGTACTTC. Protein: CASSLAGYQETQYF. The chain recombines TRBV7-2 with TRBJ2-5; D uncertain. Germline loops: CDR1 SGHTA, CDR2 FQGNSA. V was clipped by 0 bases and J by 0 bases, with 5 bases between them. The CDR3 consists of 14 residues.

This clonotype has a count of ten or more. The CDR3 sequence: CSASGTQRGVQETQYF. The DNA for the CDR3 is TGCAGTGCCTCCGGGACCCAAAGAGGAGTGCAAGAGACCCAGTACTTC. The gene calls are TRBV20-1 and TRBJ2-5; TRBD1 or TRBD2 may be the D gene (5 bases each). The V end was cut by 6 bases, the J end by 2 bases, with 22 bases between. This CDR3 is built from 16 residues. Germline CDR1 and CDR2: DFQATT and SNEGSKA (reference sequence).

This clonotype appeared many times. The chain recombines TRBV20-1 with TRBJ1-2; D perhaps matches TRBD1 (5 bases). The length of the CDR3 is 14 residues. Germline CDR1 and CDR2: DFQATT and SNEGSKA (reference sequence). Trimming shortened V by 0 bases and J by 6 bases, and 14 bases separated the two germline ends. This chain's CDR3 is CSARERGLEDGYTF. The CDR3 nucleotides read TGCAGTGCTAGAGAGAGGGGTTTAGAGGATGGCTACACCTTC.

This clonotype was seen a handful of times. This chain connects TRBV11-2 to TRBJ2-7; the match to TRBD2 covers 13 bases. There are 17 residues in the CDR3. From germline, CDR1 is SGHAT and CDR2 FQNNGV. The J segment lost 2 bases and the V segment lost 3 bases, leaving 7 bases of the junction unmatched. The chain's CDR3 is CASSFGLAGALPYEQYF. DNA of the CDR3: TGTGCCAGCAGCTTCGGACTAGCGGGGGCCCTCCCCTACGAGCAGTACTTC.

The rearrangement links TRBV7-9 to TRBJ2-5; 11 nucleotides line up with TRBD1. Germline V CDR1 and CDR2: SEHNR, FQNEAQ (reference sequence). The ends lost 2 bases at V and 5 bases at J; junction bases unmatched: 13. The CDR3 has 18 residues. The CDR3 nucleotides read TGTGCCAGCAGCTTACCTGACCGGGACAGGGGGTGGAGGGAGACCCAGTACTTC. This encodes CASSLPDRDRGWRETQYF.

The gene calls are TRBV12-3 or TRBV12-4 and TRBJ2-3; D is undetermined. The CDR3 spans 14 residues. V lost 5 bases and J 13 bases, leaving 22 bases between the germline ends. CDR3 in DNA: TGTGCCAGCAGTCATCGGGTGAGCCCAGATGTGGAGTATTTT. Amino acids: CASSHRVSPDVEYF.

Many counts were recorded for this clonotype. The rearrangement uses TRBV6-5 and TRBJ1-6, with D possibly being TRBD1 (6 bases). The CDR3 runs 16 residues. Germline V gene sequence: CDR1 MNHEY, CDR2 SVGAGI. V was shortened by 0 bases and J by 6 bases, with 12 bases between the two germline ends. Written as DNA, the CDR3 is TGTGCCAGCAGTTACTCAGCGGGACACCCTAATTCACCCCTCCACTTT. Its protein product is CASSYSAGHPNSPLHF.

This clonotype was seen at least ten times. The V call is TRBV2, the J call TRBJ1-2, with 12 bases lining up with TRBD1. The CDR3 is made up of 14 amino acids. Unmatched junction bases numbered 7, after V lost 6 bases and J lost 8 bases. CDR1 and CDR2 (germline): SNHLY, FYNNEI. CDR3 DNA: TGTGCCAGCAGGACCGGGACAGGGGGCTACGGCTACACCTTC. Amino acids: CASRTGTGGYGYTF.

Notes on this clonotype: A much larger clone lies one base from this, so it may be a read error. This chain joins TRBV20-1 and TRBJ2-5; D tentatively reads TRBD1 or TRBD2 (5 bases each). Trimming cost V 0 bases and J 5 bases, with 28 bases left between them. Germline V CDR1 and CDR2: DFQATT, SNEGSKA (reference sequence). The CDR3 consists of 19 residues. In DNA form, the CDR3 reads TGCAGTGCTAGAGATTACGACTTGGGCAGGGCGGGTTATGGGGAGACCCAGTACTTC. This sequence encodes CSARDYDLGRAGYGETQYF.

The genes are TRBV20-1 and TRBJ2-4, with TRBD2 identical over 8 bases. The germline gives CDR1 DFQATT, CDR2 SNEGSKA (reference sequence). CDR3 length: 16 amino acids. Trimming at V came to 1 base and at J to 9 bases, leaving 14 bases not matched to a gene. As DNA, the CDR3 is TGCAGTGCTAGAGGGGATCCCGGGACTAGAGGTATCATTCAGTACTTC. Translated, it gives CSARGDPGTRGIIQYF.

In this sample, this clonotype turned up a few times. V is TRBV5-1 and J is TRBJ2-2, with TRBD1 matching over 10 bases. V trimming: 3 bases; J trimming: 5 bases; junction bases outside the gene matches: 16. The CDR3 is made up of 19 amino acids. Germline CDR1 and CDR2: SGHRS and YFSETQ. CDR3 residues: CASSSLPGQGSGGTGELFF. The CDR3 region has the DNA TGCGCCAGCAGCTCCCTTCCGGGACAGGGGTCCGGAGGGACCGGGGAGCTGTTTTTT.

This clonotype was seen many times. V gene TRBV14 combines with J gene TRBJ2-5; 11 nucleotides agree with TRBD2. The CDR3 covers 15 residues. Trimming cost V 5 bases and J 9 bases; bases outside gene matches: 11. The V gene's germline CDR1 is SGHDN and CDR2 FVKESK. The CDR3 region is CASSYTGTSGTAQYF. The CDR3 DNA reads as TGTGCCAGCAGCTATACCGGGACTAGCGGTACGGCCCAGTACTTC.

This chain uses TRBV9 with TRBJ2-7; TRBD2 matches at 7 bases. CDR3 length equals 14 residues. The ends lost 0 bases at V and 5 bases at J; junction bases unmatched: 5. Per the germline V gene, CDR1 is SGDLS and CDR2 is YYNGEE. This CDR3 reads CASSVGGGCNEQYF. The CDR3 DNA reads as TGTGCCAGCAGCGTAGGCGGGGGATGCAACGAGCAGTACTTC.

This clonotype was counted between two and nine times. The chain couples TRBV6-1 to TRBJ1-6; 7 bases align to TRBD1. Germline CDR1 MNHNS, CDR2 SASEGT. This CDR3 has 15 residues. Trimming took 4 bases from V and 5 from J; bases not matched to a gene: 5. The CDR3 DNA is TGTGCCAGCAGTGCCGGGACAGTGAATAATTCACCCCTCCACTTT. Translation: CASSAGTVNNSPLHF.

As concerns this clonotype: This may come from a read error, since a much larger clone is one base off. The chain carries TRBV20-1 and TRBJ2-3; 7 bases are shared with TRBD2. This CDR3 is built from 16 residues. Germline loops: CDR1 DFQATT, CDR2 SNEGSKA (reference sequence). The CDR3 reads CSARDLTGGSIDTQYF. The CDR3 DNA sequence: TGCAGTGCTAGAGATTTGACCGGGGGGAGCATAGATACGCAGTATTTT.

This clonotype has at least ten counts. V and J are TRBV27 and TRBJ2-3, with D hard to call. Trimming stripped 2 bases from V and 0 bases from J, with 15 bases between. Looked up from germline, CDR1 is MNHEY and CDR2 is SMNVEV (reference sequence). This CDR3 is built from 17 residues. DNA for the CDR3: TGTGCCAGCAGTTTAACGGCAGGAGATTCTAGCACAGATACGCAGTATTTT. Translation gives CASSLTAGDSSTDTQYF.

This clonotype has a handful of counts. The chain recombines TRBV20-1 with TRBJ1-6; 7 bases line up with TRBD1. With 5 bases clipped from V and 5 bases from J, the junction kept 9 bases outside the gene matches. Germline CDR1 DFQATT, CDR2 SNEGSKA (reference sequence). This CDR3 is built from 15 residues. The CDR3: CSARPGTENNSPLHF. The CDR3 nucleotides read TGCAGTGCTCGCCCCGGGACAGAAAATAATTCACCCCTCCACTTT.